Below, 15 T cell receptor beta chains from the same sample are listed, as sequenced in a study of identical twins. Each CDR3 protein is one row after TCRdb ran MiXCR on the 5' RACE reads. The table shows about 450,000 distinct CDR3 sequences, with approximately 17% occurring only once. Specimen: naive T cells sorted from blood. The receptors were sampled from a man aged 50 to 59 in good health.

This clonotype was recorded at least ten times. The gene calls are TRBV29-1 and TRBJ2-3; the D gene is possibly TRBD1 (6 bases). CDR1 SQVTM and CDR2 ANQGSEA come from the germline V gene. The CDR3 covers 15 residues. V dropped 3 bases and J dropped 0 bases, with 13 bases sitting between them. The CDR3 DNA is TGCAGCGTTGACAGGGGTGATAGAAGCACAGATACGCAGTATTTT. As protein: CSVDRGDRSTDTQYF.

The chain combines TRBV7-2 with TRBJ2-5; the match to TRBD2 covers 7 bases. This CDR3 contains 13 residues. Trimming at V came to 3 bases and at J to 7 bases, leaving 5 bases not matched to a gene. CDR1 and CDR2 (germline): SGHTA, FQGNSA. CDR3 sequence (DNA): TGTGCCAGCAGCTTGGGGGGGAAGGTGACCCAGTACTTC. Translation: CASSLGGKVTQYF.

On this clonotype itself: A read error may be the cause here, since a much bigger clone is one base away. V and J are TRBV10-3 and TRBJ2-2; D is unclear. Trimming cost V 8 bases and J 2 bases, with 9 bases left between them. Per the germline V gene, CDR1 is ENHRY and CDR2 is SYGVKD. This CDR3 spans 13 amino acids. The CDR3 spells CAIVASNTGELFF. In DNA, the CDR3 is TGTGCCATCGTGGCCAGCAACACCGGGGAGCTGTTTTTT.

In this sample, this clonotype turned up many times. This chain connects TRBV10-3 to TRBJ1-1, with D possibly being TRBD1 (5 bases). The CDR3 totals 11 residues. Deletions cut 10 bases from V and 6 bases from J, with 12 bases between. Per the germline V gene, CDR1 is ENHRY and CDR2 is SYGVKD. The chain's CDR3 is CATRLGAEAFF. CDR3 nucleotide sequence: TGTGCCACTAGACTGGGGGCTGAAGCTTTCTTT.

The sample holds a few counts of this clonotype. For the CDR3, the DNA is TGTGCCAGCAGCCCCTGGGGACAGGGCTCCTACGAGCAGTACTTC. It specifies CASSPWGQGSYEQYF. The rearrangement joins TRBV6-1 to TRBJ2-7; 9 bases line up with TRBD1. J lost 0 bases, V lost 6 bases, and 6 bases had no gene match. CDR1 is MNHNS and CDR2 is SASEGT in the germline V gene. The CDR3 consists of 15 residues.

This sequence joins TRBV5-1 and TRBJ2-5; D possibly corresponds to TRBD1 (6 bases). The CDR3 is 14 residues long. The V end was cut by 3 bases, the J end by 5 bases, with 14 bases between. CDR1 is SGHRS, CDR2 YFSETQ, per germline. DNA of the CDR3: TGCGCCAGCAGCTCCCCGACAGGTGCGGAGACCCAGTACTTC. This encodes CASSSPTGAETQYF.

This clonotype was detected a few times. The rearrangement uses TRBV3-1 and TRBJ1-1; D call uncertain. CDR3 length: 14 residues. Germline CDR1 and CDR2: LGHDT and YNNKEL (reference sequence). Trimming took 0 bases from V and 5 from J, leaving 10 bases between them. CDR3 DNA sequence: TGTGCCAGCAGCCAAGAAGGGCTGGGGACTGAAGCTTTCTTT. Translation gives CASSQEGLGTEAFF. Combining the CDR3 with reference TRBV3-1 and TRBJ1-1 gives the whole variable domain DTAVSQTPKYLVTQMGNDKSIKCEQNLGHDTMYWYKQDSKKFLKIMFSYNNKELIINETVPNRFSPKSPDKAHLNLHINSLELGDSAVYFCASSQEGLGTEAFFGQGTRLTVV.

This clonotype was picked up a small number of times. The CDR3 reads CASRLSVGPRVYEQYF. The CDR3 DNA follows: TGTGCCAGCAGATTGTCGGTCGGACCCCGGGTCTACGAGCAGTACTTC. This chain connects TRBV6-2 or TRBV6-3 to TRBJ2-7; D ambiguous. V dropped 6 bases and J dropped 3 bases, with 21 bases sitting between them. The germline V gene has CDR1 MNHEY and CDR2 SVGEGT. The CDR3 runs 16 residues.

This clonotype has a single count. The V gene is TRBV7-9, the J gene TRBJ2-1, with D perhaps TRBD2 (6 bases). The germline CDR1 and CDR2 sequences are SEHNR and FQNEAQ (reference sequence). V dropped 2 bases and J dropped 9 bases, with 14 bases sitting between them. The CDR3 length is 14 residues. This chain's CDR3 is CASSLSRDSPEQFF. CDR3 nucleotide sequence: TGTGCCAGCAGCTTATCTCGGGACTCCCCTGAGCAGTTCTTC.

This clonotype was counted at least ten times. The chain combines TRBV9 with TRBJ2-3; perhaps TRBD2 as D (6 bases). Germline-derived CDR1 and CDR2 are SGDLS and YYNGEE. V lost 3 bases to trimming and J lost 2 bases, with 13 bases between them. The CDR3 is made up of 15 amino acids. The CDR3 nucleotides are TGTGCCAGCAGCGCCCCGGGACTTCACACAGATACGCAGTATTTT. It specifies CASSAPGLHTDTQYF.

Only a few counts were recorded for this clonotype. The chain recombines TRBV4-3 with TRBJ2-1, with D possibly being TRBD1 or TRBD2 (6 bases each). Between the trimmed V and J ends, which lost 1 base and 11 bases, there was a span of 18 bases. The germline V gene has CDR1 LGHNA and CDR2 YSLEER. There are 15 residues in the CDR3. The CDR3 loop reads CASSQVWGADNKQFF. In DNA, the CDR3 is TGCGCCAGCAGCCAAGTTTGGGGGGCAGATAATAAGCAGTTCTTC.

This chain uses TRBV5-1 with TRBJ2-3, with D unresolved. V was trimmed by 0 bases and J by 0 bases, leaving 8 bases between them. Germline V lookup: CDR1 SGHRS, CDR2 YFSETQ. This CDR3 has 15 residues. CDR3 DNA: TGCGCCAGCAGCTTGGCCATGGGGAGCACAGATACGCAGTATTTT. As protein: CASSLAMGSTDTQYF.

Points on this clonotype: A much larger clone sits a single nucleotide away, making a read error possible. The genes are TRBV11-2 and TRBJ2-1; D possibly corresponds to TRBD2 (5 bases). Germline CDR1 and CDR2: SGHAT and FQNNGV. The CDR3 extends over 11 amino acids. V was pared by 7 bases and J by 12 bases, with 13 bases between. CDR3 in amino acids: CASNRGRGQFF. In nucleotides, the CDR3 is TGTGCCAGCAACCGAGGACGGGGGCAGTTCTTC.

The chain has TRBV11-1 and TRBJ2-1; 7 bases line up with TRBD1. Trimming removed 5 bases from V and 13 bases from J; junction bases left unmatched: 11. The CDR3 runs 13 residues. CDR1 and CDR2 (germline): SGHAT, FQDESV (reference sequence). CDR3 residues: CASSRTTGARQFF. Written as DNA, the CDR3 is TGTGCCAGCAGCCGAACCACAGGGGCGCGTCAGTTCTTC.

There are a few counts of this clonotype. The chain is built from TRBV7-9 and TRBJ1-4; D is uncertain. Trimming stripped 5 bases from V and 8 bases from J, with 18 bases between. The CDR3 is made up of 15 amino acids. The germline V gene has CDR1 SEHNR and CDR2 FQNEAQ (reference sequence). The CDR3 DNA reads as TGTGCCAGCAGCCCCCAGACACTTGAGGACGAAAAACTGTTTTTT. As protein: CASSPQTLEDEKLFF.